This TCR beta chain was found in a study of shared clonotypes between healthy human individuals. Germline V gene lookup returns CDR1 SGHTA and CDR2 FQGTGA. V lost 2 bases and J lost 5, with 15 bases in between. This CDR3 contains 15 residues. Naive CD8 cells lacked CD45RO and underwent positive selection for CCR7, leaving out terminally differentiated effector memory CD45RA+ cells. Only in-frame clones appear in the TCRdb table, and some are missing; sequencing was by immunoSEQ multiplex PCR. The sample consists of under 2,000,000 clones, about 95% of them appearing once. V gene TRBV7-3 combines with J gene TRBJ2-5; possibly TRBD2 for D (6 bases). The sequenced material came from naive CD8+ T cells sorted from blood. The receptor's source is a man younger than 35 in good health. In DNA, the CDR3 is TGTGCCAGCAGCTTACACGACGGGAGCTGGGAGACCCAGTACTTC. Protein: CASSLHDGSWETQYF. Combining the CDR3 with reference TRBV7-3 and TRBJ2-5 gives the whole variable domain GAGVSQTPSNKVTEKGKYVELRCDPISGHTALYWYRQSLGQGPEFLIYFQGTGAADDSGLPNDRFFAVRPEGSVSTLKIQRTERGDSAVYLCASSLHDGSWETQYFGPGTRLLVL.